This T cell receptor (beta chain) stems from a study of CD8+CD57+ T cells in acquired aplastic anemia. Turning to the study itself: The study obtained an average of 3.2 ug of DNA from sorted CD4+ and CD8+ cells. Researchers reported that healthy donors averaged about 10.8 million reads for CD4+ cells. Study-wide results and limits: Patients and healthy controls showed no significant CD8+ Simpson's diversity difference. Patients and controls turned out to have more than 25 CD8+ CDR3 sequences in common.

This CDR3 has 15 amino acids. Germline CDR1 SGHTA, CDR2 FQGNSA. Trimming stripped 5 bases from V and 0 bases from J, with 11 bases between. CDR3 and TCR beta VDJ profiling relied on a genomic DNA template. TCRdb re-called the reads through MiXCR, storing one row per CDR3 protein. Among some 190,000 distinct CDR3 sequences listed, less than 70% were seen once. Points on this clonotype: Its target is not known.

The clonotype comes from a human donor in good health, serving as a control. Sequencing input: sorted CD4+, CD8+, or CD8+CD57+ T cells (not recorded which) from PBMCs. The J gene is TRBJ1-3, the V gene TRBV7-2, with a possible D match to TRBD1 (6 bases). The DNA of the CDR3 is TGTGCCAGCAGCCCACCAGGGGCCTCTGGAAACACCATATATTTT. Its translation: CASSPPGASGNTIYF.